This TCR beta chain was observed in a study of OX40 agonist ivuxolimab in advanced cancers. Study-level information: Patients' therapy was ivuxolimab, an antibody that acts as an agonist of OX40 (CD134). From roughly 20 to 85 years was the age range, with a mean of approximately 63 years, and 65% to 90% were male.

On this clone itself: As yet, its antigen is unknown.

Study conclusions and caveats: At doses 0.1 to 3.0 mg/kg, CD4+ and CD8+ clones expanded. Among T cells, CD8+ cells averaged more expanded clones than CD4+ cells.

TCRdb's table, derived via immunoSEQ multiplex PCR, lists solely in-frame clones and lacks some. The data contain approximately 88,000 clones, about 88% of them singletons. This receptor was obtained from an adult with an advanced solid tumor such as melanoma, head and neck, liver or kidney cancer. Sequencing was performed on CD4+ or CD8+ T cells sorted from blood, taken in a trial of the OX40 agonist ivuxolimab.

DNA of the CDR3: TGTGCCAGCAGTCTAGGGGACGGGGGGCACACAGATACGCAGTATTTT. Encoded protein: CASSLGDGGHTDTQYF. This chain links TRBV27 with TRBJ2-3; D may be TRBD2 (7 bases). Trimming stripped 5 bases from V and 2 bases from J, with 17 bases between. This CDR3 region has 16 residues. CDR1 is MNHEY and CDR2 is SMNVEV in the germline V gene (reference sequence).